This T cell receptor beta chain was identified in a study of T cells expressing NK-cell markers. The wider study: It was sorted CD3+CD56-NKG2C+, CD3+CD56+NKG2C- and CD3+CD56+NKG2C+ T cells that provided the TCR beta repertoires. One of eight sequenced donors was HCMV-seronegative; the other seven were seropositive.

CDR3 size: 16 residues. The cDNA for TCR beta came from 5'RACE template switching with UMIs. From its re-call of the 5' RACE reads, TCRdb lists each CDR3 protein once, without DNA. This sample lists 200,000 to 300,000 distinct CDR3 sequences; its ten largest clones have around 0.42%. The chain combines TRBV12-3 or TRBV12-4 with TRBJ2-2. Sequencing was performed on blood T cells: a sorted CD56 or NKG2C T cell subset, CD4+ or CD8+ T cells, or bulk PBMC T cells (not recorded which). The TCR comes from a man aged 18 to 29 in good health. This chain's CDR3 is CASSFSSAVGTGELFF.